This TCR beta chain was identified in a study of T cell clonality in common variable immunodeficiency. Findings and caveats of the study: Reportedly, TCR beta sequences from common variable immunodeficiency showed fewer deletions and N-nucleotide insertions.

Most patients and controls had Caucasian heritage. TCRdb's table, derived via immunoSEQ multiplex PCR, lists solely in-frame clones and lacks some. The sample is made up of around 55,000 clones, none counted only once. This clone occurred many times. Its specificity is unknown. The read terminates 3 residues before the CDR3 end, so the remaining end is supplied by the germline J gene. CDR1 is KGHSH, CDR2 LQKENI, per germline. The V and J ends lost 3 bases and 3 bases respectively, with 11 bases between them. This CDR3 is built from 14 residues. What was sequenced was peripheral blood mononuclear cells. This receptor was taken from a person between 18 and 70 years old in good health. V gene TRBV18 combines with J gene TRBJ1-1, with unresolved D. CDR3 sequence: CASSPLAGDTEAFF. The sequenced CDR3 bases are TGTGCCAGCTCACCCCTTGCGGGAGACACTGAA.